A single sample is the source of the 13 T cell receptor beta chains below, sequenced in a study of blood T cell repertoires in COVID-19. Some clones are missing from TCRdb's copy, which holds only in-frame ones; the method was immunoSEQ multiplex PCR. The data contain 98,000 or so clones, 88% of them singletons. Sequencing input: peripheral blood. These receptors originate from a human donor in a cohort sampled during active COVID-19.

The rearrangement uses TRBV5-5 and TRBJ1-3; TRBD1 aligns across 7 bases. CDR1 is SGHKS and CDR2 is YYEKEE in the germline V gene (reference sequence). The CDR3 runs 14 residues. With V trimmed by 4 bases and J by 0 bases, 1 base remained unmatched. CDR3 loop: CASSGTVSGNTIYF. Here the CDR3 DNA reads TGTGCCAGCAGCGGGACAGTCTCTGGAAACACCATATATTTT.

J is TRBJ2-1 and V is TRBV18; 10 positions match TRBD2. CDR3 length equals 16 residues. Trimming at V came to 0 bases and at J to 5 bases, leaving 4 bases not matched to a gene. Germline values: CDR1 KGHSH, CDR2 LQKENI. DNA for the CDR3: TGTGCCAGCTCACCACCCGGTCTAGCGGGGGACAATGAGCAGTTCTTC. Protein: CASSPPGLAGDNEQFF.

This clone was picked up one time. The V and J genes are TRBV5-6 and TRBJ2-7; possibly TRBD1 for D (6 bases). Germline V gene data show CDR1 as SGHDT and CDR2 as YYEEEE. This CDR3 region has 14 residues. Trimming left V 2 bases short and J 5 bases short, with 14 bases between. The CDR3 protein is CASSFGQPLNEQYF. As DNA, the CDR3 is TGTGCCAGCAGCTTTGGACAGCCCCTGAACGAGCAGTACTTC.

This clone appeared once. The genes are TRBV2 and TRBJ1-1, with D possibly matching TRBD1 (5 bases). The CDR3 length is 14 residues. Germline V gene data show CDR1 as SNHLY and CDR2 as FYNNEI. Trimming shortened V by 4 bases and J by 7 bases, and 16 bases separated the two germline ends. The CDR3 DNA sequence: TGTGCCAGCAGTGCGTGGGGAGGGGAGAGTGAAGCTTTCTTT. Protein sequence: CASSAWGGESEAFF.

The V call is TRBV15, the J call TRBJ1-4; 8 nucleotides line up with TRBD1. The CDR3 length is 15 residues. Trimming cost V 5 bases and J 4 bases; bases outside gene matches: 6. The germline V gene has CDR1 LNHNV and CDR2 YYDKDF (reference sequence). This CDR3 reads CATSGRTGFNEKLFF. CDR3 nucleotides: TGTGCCACCAGCGGCCGGACAGGGTTTAATGAAAAACTGTTTTTT.

The V and J genes are TRBV27 and TRBJ2-3, with TRBD2 identical over 15 bases. The CDR3 has 17 amino acids. The germline V gene has CDR1 MNHEY and CDR2 SMNVEV (reference sequence). J was trimmed by 5 bases and V by 5 bases; bases with no gene match: 8. The CDR3 region is CASSPWTSGRGGDTQYF. As DNA, the CDR3 is TGTGCCAGCAGTCCCTGGACTAGCGGGAGGGGAGGAGATACGCAGTATTTT.

The V call is TRBV28, the J call TRBJ1-6; D call uncertain. CDR3 length: 14 residues. CDR1 and CDR2 (germline): MDHEN, SYDVKM. V was clipped by 7 bases and J by 8 bases, with 15 bases between them. In DNA form, the CDR3 reads TGTGCCAGCATCAGGCGTTGGGTTGATTCACCCCTCCACTTT. Translation gives CASIRRWVDSPLHF.

The chain uses TRBV9 and TRBJ2-7; no clear D gene. This CDR3 is 12 amino acids long. V was pared by 4 bases and J by 3 bases, with 8 bases between. Germline CDR1 is SGDLS and CDR2 is YYNGEE. The CDR3 bases are TGTGCCAGCAGCCCTCAGGACTACGAGCAGTACTTC. It codes for CASSPQDYEQYF. Full variable domain (missing parts from reference TRBV9 and TRBJ2-7): DSGVTQTPKHLITATGQRVTLRCSPRSGDLSVYWYQQSLDQGLQFLIQYYNGEERAKGNILERFSAQQFPDLHSELNLSSLELGDSALYFCASSPQDYEQYFGPGTRLTVT.

The rearrangement uses TRBV6-5 and TRBJ2-1, with 9 bases aligning to TRBD1. Germline V CDR1 and CDR2: MNHEY, SVGAGI. This CDR3 is 15 amino acids long. V was clipped by 6 bases and J by 5 bases; unmatched bases: 8. CDR3 loop: CASRSFGTGNNEQFF. In nucleotides, the CDR3 is TGTGCCAGCAGGTCGTTTGGGACAGGGAACAATGAGCAGTTCTTC.

CDR3: CASSAYGEATGELFF. The CDR3 bases are TGTGCCAGCAGCGCCTACGGAGAAGCCACCGGGGAGCTGTTTTTT. The rearrangement uses TRBV9 and TRBJ2-2; no definite D call. CDR3 size: 15 residues. V shed 3 bases and J shed 4 bases, with 13 bases lying between them. Germline CDR1 and CDR2: SGDLS and YYNGEE.

The chain joins TRBV4-1 to TRBJ2-1; tentative D call: TRBD2 (6 bases). The CDR3 runs to 18 residues. Germline loops: CDR1 MGHRA, CDR2 YSYEKL. Trimming stripped 4 bases from V and 4 bases from J, with 23 bases between. CDR3 residues: CASSLRGVRPGGYNEQFF. The CDR3, as DNA: TGCGCCAGCAGCCTGCGGGGCGTGAGGCCTGGTGGATACAATGAGCAGTTCTTC.

This chain connects TRBV10-3 to TRBJ2-5; the D is unclear. Looked up from germline, CDR1 is ENHRY and CDR2 is SYGVKD. V was cut by 11 bases and J by 1 base, with 14 bases left in between. CDR3 size: 13 residues. The DNA for the CDR3 is TGTGCCCACCCCGCGGTAGTCCAAGAGACCCAGTACTTC. Translation gives CAHPAVVQETQYF.

The sample holds one count of this clone. Written as DNA, the CDR3 is TGTGCCATCAGTGGGGGGACTAGCGGGGCGGCGCAGTACTTC. This translates into CAISGGTSGAAQYF. The chain carries TRBV10-3 and TRBJ2-7; TRBD2 aligns across 13 bases. V lost 4 bases, J lost 9 bases, and 6 bases stayed unmatched. The CDR3 totals 14 residues. Germline CDR1 is ENHRY and CDR2 is SYGVKD.